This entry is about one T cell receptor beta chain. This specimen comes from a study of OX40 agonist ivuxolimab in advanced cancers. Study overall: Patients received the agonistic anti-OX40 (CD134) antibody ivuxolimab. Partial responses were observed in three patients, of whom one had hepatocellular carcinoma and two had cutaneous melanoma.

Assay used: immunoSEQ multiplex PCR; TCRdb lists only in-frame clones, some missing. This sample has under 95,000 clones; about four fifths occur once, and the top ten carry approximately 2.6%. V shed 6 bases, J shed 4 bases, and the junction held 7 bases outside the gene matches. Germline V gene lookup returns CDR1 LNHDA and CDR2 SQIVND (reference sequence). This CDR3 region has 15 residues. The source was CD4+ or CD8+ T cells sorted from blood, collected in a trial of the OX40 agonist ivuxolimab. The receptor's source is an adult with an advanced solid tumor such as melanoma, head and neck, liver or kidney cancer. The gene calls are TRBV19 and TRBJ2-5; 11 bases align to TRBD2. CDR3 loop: CASSDSGGDRETQYF. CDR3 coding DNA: TGTGCCAGTAGCGATAGCGGGGGGGACCGAGAGACCCAGTACTTC.